Presented here are 21 T cell receptor beta chains from one specimen sequenced in a study of response to subunit inactivated influenza vaccine. Using its own MiXCR run on the RT-PCR reads, TCRdb lists one record per CDR3 protein. Of roughly 500,000 distinct CDR3 sequences listed, 16% are singletons. The starting material was CD4+ T cells sorted from PBMCs, obtained around 25 months after vaccination. The receptor source for this set is a man between 50 and 69 years old who received an inactivated influenza vaccine.

There are a few counts of this clonotype. The V and J genes are TRBV7-9 and TRBJ2-6; perhaps TRBD2 as D (5 bases). The CDR3 covers 16 residues. Between the trimmed V and J ends, which lost 5 bases and 0 bases, there was a span of 11 bases. Germline CDR1 SEHNR, CDR2 FQNEAQ (reference sequence). The CDR3 coding sequence is TGTGCCAGCAGCGGAGGACGCACCTCTGGGGCCAACGTCCTGACTTTC. Its protein is CASSGGRTSGANVLTF.

The chain couples TRBV14 to TRBJ2-1; D is uncertain. From germline, CDR1 is SGHDN and CDR2 FVKESK. The CDR3 is made up of 14 amino acids. The V and J ends lost 4 bases and 8 bases respectively, with 15 bases between them. CDR3 coding DNA: TGTGCCAGCAGCCGCCAATCCCCAGGACATGAGCAGTTCTTC. Encoded protein: CASSRQSPGHEQFF.

This clonotype has more than one count but fewer than ten. V usage is TRBV5-1 and J usage is TRBJ1-2, with TRBD1 matching over 10 bases. This CDR3 comprises 14 residues. V gave up 5 bases and J gave up 8 bases; unmatched junction bases: 9. The germline gives CDR1 SGHRS, CDR2 YFSETQ. Written as DNA, the CDR3 is TGCGCCAGCAGAATTCCGGGACAGGGGAGCGGCTACACCTTC. Protein: CASRIPGQGSGYTF.

This clonotype was counted only a few times. J is TRBJ1-4 and V is TRBV7-8, with no clear D. This CDR3 region has 13 residues. CDR1 is SGHVS and CDR2 is FQNEAQ in the germline V gene. Trimming pared 5 bases from V and 8 bases from J, leaving 12 bases between. This CDR3 is CASSLGGREKLFF. DNA for the CDR3: TGTGCCAGCAGCCTGGGCGGCAGAGAAAAACTGTTTTTT.

This clonotype was recorded a few times. The chain employs TRBV20-1 and TRBJ2-5; 8 nucleotides match TRBD2. Germline lookup yields CDR1 DFQATT and CDR2 SNEGSKA (reference sequence). This CDR3 contains 14 residues. The ends lost 5 bases at V and 4 bases at J; junction bases unmatched: 9. DNA of the CDR3: TGCAGTGCTCCCCAAGCGGGAGCCGGAGAGACCCAGTACTTC. Protein sequence: CSAPQAGAGETQYF.

This clonotype was detected a few times. The chain carries TRBV2 and TRBJ2-3, with a possible D match to TRBD2 (6 bases). V gave up 9 bases and J gave up 7 bases, with 14 bases separating them. The CDR3 spans 12 residues. CDR1 is SNHLY and CDR2 is FYNNEI in the germline V gene. CDR3 bases: TGTGCCAGTCGTTTGGGGGGAAATACGCAGTATTTT. It is translated as CASRLGGNTQYF.

This clonotype is a singleton in its sample. The V gene is TRBV27, the J gene TRBJ1-1; D is undetermined. The CDR3 loop spans 14 amino acids. Germline V gene lookup returns CDR1 MNHEY and CDR2 SMNVEV (reference sequence). V lost 6 bases to trimming and J lost 3 bases, with 14 bases between them. Here the CDR3 reads CASSPFTAYTEAFF. CDR3 DNA: TGTGCCAGCAGCCCCTTCACAGCTTACACTGAAGCTTTCTTT.

The genes are TRBV7-2 and TRBJ2-7; 7 nucleotides agree with TRBD2. Germline CDR1 and CDR2: SGHTA and FQGNSA. V dropped 5 bases and J dropped 2; count of bases not matched to a gene: 12. The length of the CDR3 is 16 residues. CDR3: CASSPEPLAVAYEQYF. CDR3 DNA sequence: TGTGCCAGCAGCCCAGAGCCCCTAGCGGTCGCCTACGAGCAGTACTTC.

This clonotype occurred a few times. The chain carries TRBV6-5 and TRBJ2-2; D not certain. Germline CDR1 MNHEY, CDR2 SVGAGI. CDR3 length: 15 residues. Trimming stripped 2 bases from V and 0 bases from J, with 7 bases between. CDR3 nucleotide sequence: TGTGCCAGCAGTTACGGCAACGCGAACACCGGGGAGCTGTTTTTT. This sequence encodes CASSYGNANTGELFF.

About this clonotype: This may stem from a read error, because a much larger clone lies one nucleotide away. The V call is TRBV12-3 or TRBV12-4, the J call TRBJ2-1; 9 nucleotides match TRBD1. With 6 bases clipped from V and 8 bases from J, the junction kept 11 bases outside the gene matches. This CDR3 is 15 amino acids long. CDR3 loop: CASRYTGTGNDEQFF. Here the CDR3 DNA reads TGTGCCAGCAGGTATACGGGGACAGGGAACGATGAGCAGTTCTTC.

The sample holds a few counts of this clonotype. CDR3 sequence reads: CASSQDHGVGSQYF. DNA of the CDR3: TGTGCCAGCAGCCAAGATCACGGGGTTGGATCCCAGTACTTC. This chain connects TRBV3-1 to TRBJ2-5; D is possibly TRBD2 (5 bases). The V end was cut by 0 bases, the J end by 9 bases, with 14 bases between. Germline loops: CDR1 LGHDT, CDR2 YNNKEL (reference sequence). The CDR3 covers 14 residues.

The chain uses TRBV18 and TRBJ2-1, with 11 bases lining up with TRBD2. The germline CDR1 and CDR2 sequences are KGHSH and LQKENI. The CDR3 extends over 16 amino acids. The V segment lost 1 base and the J segment 12 bases; nucleotides outside the gene matches: 11. The DNA for the CDR3 is TGTGCCAGCTCACCACTAACTAGCGGGAGTTTGAATTGGCAGTTCTTC. This gives the protein CASSPLTSGSLNWQFF.

The CDR3 protein is CASTIAGNSKDTQYF. The CDR3 nucleotides read TGTGCCAGCACGATCGCCGGGAACTCAAAAGATACGCAGTATTTT. The chain carries TRBV7-9 and TRBJ2-3, with a possible D match to TRBD2 (5 bases). Germline CDR1 SEHNR, CDR2 FQNEAQ (reference sequence). The germline V and J ends were trimmed by 7 bases and 5 bases, with 19 bases remaining between them. The CDR3 runs to 15 residues.

V and J are TRBV7-2 and TRBJ2-1, with TRBD1 matching 7 bases. The CDR3 has 16 residues. V lost 1 base and J lost 6; bases outside the gene matches: 9. From germline, CDR1 is SGHTA and CDR2 FQGNSA. The CDR3 region has the DNA TGTGCCAGCAGCTTAGGTACGGGACAGCCCCCCAATGAGCAGTTCTTC. Protein: CASSLGTGQPPNEQFF.

This clonotype was picked up many times. V usage is TRBV4-3 and J usage is TRBJ2-1; D is undetermined. The germline V gene encodes CDR1 LGHNA and CDR2 YSLEER. This CDR3 is 13 amino acids long. Trimming removed 0 bases from V and 10 bases from J, with 10 bases in between. The DNA of the CDR3 is TGCGCCAGCAGCCAAGATCGTAGAGCAGAGCAGTTCTTC. Its translation: CASSQDRRAEQFF.

The chain carries TRBV28 and TRBJ2-7; D perhaps matches TRBD2 (7 bases). Germline CDR1 reads MDHEN; CDR2 reads SYDVKM. V shed 3 bases and J shed 0 bases, with 15 bases lying between them. The CDR3 totals 16 residues. The CDR3 protein is CASSLVGGPSSYEQYF. The CDR3 DNA reads TGTGCCAGCAGTTTGGTCGGGGGGCCTTCCTCCTACGAGCAGTACTTC.

The chain carries TRBV12-3 or TRBV12-4 and TRBJ1-2; 8 bases agree with TRBD1. This CDR3 has 15 residues. V lost 5 bases, J lost 1 base, and 6 bases stayed unmatched. DNA of the CDR3: TGTGCCAGCAGTCCCACGGGACAGGTTAACTATGGCTACACCTTC. Amino acids: CASSPTGQVNYGYTF.

The CDR3 coding sequence is TGTGCCAGCAGGGCGGGACAGGGGGACTATGGCTACACCTTC. Translating gives CASRAGQGDYGYTF. This rearrangement joins TRBV6-1 to TRBJ1-2, with 11 bases lining up with TRBD1. V lost 6 bases, J lost 3 bases, and 3 bases stayed unmatched. The V gene's germline CDR1 is MNHNS and CDR2 SASEGT. The CDR3 covers 14 residues.

CDR3 bases: TGTGCCAGCACACTGTCGGAAACAGGACTCACCGGGGAGCTGTTTTTT. Protein product: CASTLSETGLTGELFF. The V call is TRBV2, the J call TRBJ2-2, with D perhaps matching TRBD1 or TRBD2 (5 bases each). V lost 7 bases and J 4 bases, leaving 19 bases between the germline ends. The CDR3 extends over 16 amino acids. CDR1 and CDR2 (germline): SNHLY, FYNNEI. Filled out from reference TRBV2 and TRBJ2-2, the complete variable domain reads EPEVTQTPSHQVTQMGQEVILRCVPISNHLYFYWYRQILGQKVEFLVSFYNNEISEKSEIFDDQFSVERPDGSNFTLKIRSTKLEDSAMYFCASTLSETGLTGELFFGEGSRLTVL.

J is TRBJ2-7 and V is TRBV6-2 or TRBV6-3; 8 bases map to TRBD1. The junction had 4 bases not matched to a gene; V was cut back by 6 bases and J by 0 bases. The CDR3 loop spans 14 amino acids. Germline lookup yields CDR1 MNHEY and CDR2 SVGEGT. The CDR3 protein is CASRWDRSSYEQYF. The CDR3 region has the DNA TGTGCCAGCAGATGGGACAGGAGCTCCTACGAGCAGTACTTC.

This clonotype occurred a few times. The chain combines TRBV7-2 with TRBJ1-5; D is undetermined. The germline V gene encodes CDR1 SGHTA and CDR2 FQGNSA. V was cut by 4 bases and J by 1 base, with 11 bases left in between. CDR3 length: 15 residues. CDR3 sequence (DNA): TGTGCCAGCAGCTCGGAGACAATGAGCAATCAGCCCCAGCATTTT. This codes for CASSSETMSNQPQHF.